The clone carrying this T cell receptor beta chain was found once. Its matching antigen is unknown. PCR employed 60 Vbeta and 13 Jbeta primers. TCRdb's table, derived via immunoSEQ multiplex PCR, lists solely in-frame clones and lacks some. This table has roughly 200,000 clones, 80% to 90% appearing once. The data originate from a study of cytomegalovirus exposure and HLA in healthy donors. Findings of the study overall: An apparent linkage of common viral pathogens to several of the most significant clusters emerged in a later analysis.

Sequencing was done on a sample of PBMCs. This TCR was recovered from a woman in her thirties in good health and CMV-seronegative.

For the CDR3, the DNA is TGTGCCAGCAGCCGGACAACACTGTCCTACGAGCAGTACTTC. Amino acids: CASSRTTLSYEQYF. The rearrangement links TRBV7-2 to TRBJ2-7, with D tentatively TRBD1 (5 bases). Trimming removed 5 bases from V and 1 base from J, with 12 bases in between. Germline lookup yields CDR1 SGHTA and CDR2 FQGNSA. The CDR3 covers 14 residues.